This entry is about one T cell receptor beta chain. These data are taken from a study of blood T cell repertoires in COVID-19. Study in general: Samples came from the United States, Italy and Spain, spanning acute and convalescent COVID-19. The cDNA or gDNA used as material had been derived from T cells, B-cell-depleted T cells, or PBMCs.

V gave up 9 bases and J gave up 7 bases; unmatched junction bases: 14. Germline values: CDR1 MDHEN, CDR2 SYDVKM. The CDR3 has 15 amino acids. In the original workflow: Cell counts per sample came from amplifying reference gene primers. Produced via immunoSEQ multiplex PCR; TCRdb's table is partial and in-frame only. The V and J calls and the clone size are those of that table, but D and trimming were determined from the DNA. The sample has 55,000 to 85,000 clones, approximately 90% seen once; the top ten hold over 4%. Sequencing was done on a sample of peripheral blood. This chain joins TRBV28 and TRBJ2-1; 8 positions agree with TRBD1. The clonotype comes from a woman between 18 and 29 years old with acute or convalescent COVID-19. CDR3 in DNA: TGTGCCAGTCAGACCTCCGGGACAGGTTGGAATGAGCAGTTCTTC. This sequence encodes CASQTSGTGWNEQFF.